The 31 T cell receptor beta chains below all came from one sample that was sequenced in a study of T cell repertoires in cytomegalovirus infection. What these receptors recognize is not known. Via MiXCR, TCRdb re-called the reads, giving one row per CDR3 protein. The table records about half a million distinct CDR3 sequences, 30% to 35% of them present only once. Material: cultured PBMCs, obtained from culture after CMV antigen stimulation. The receptors come from a human donor in good health (CMV status not recorded). Some clones in this sample may be carry-over from other donors' samples.

This chain connects TRBV19 to TRBJ2-7; 11 bases match TRBD2. Germline V gene sequence: CDR1 LNHDA, CDR2 SQIVND (reference sequence). Trimming took 3 bases from V and 5 from J; bases not matched to a gene: 6. CDR3 length: 15 residues. CDR3 sequence (DNA): TGTGCCAGTAGTATCAATAGCGGGAGGGAAGACGAGCAGTACGTC. It encodes CASSINSGREDEQYV.

This chain links TRBV7-9 with TRBJ2-3, with 11 bases fitting TRBD2. Unmatched junction bases numbered 9, after V lost 4 bases and J lost 6 bases. The CDR3 is 16 amino acids. Looked up from germline, CDR1 is SEHNR and CDR2 is FQNEAQ (reference sequence). The CDR3 loop is CASSSGLAGYSDTQYF. The DNA for the CDR3 is TGTGCCAGCAGCTCCGGACTAGCGGGTTACTCGGATACGCAGTATTTT.

This clonotype was counted ten times or more. The chain employs TRBV6-5 and TRBJ1-2; D is perhaps TRBD1 (5 bases). The CDR3 spans 13 residues. Germline V gives CDR1 MNHEY, CDR2 SVGAGI. Trimming removed 0 bases from V and 5 bases from J, with 7 bases in between. The CDR3 loop is CASSYSRGYGYTF. DNA of the CDR3: TGTGCCAGCAGTTACTCGAGGGGATATGGCTACACCTTC.

The chain recombines TRBV30 with TRBJ2-1, with D uncertain. Trimming removed 4 bases from V and 9 bases from J, with 16 bases in between. This CDR3 spans 13 amino acids. CDR1 is GTSNPN, CDR2 SVGIG, per germline (reference sequence). The CDR3 is CAWISQERSEQFF. In DNA form, the CDR3 reads TGTGCCTGGATTAGTCAAGAGAGGAGTGAGCAGTTCTTC.

This clonotype appeared a few times. The chain employs TRBV7-9 and TRBJ2-1; 11 nucleotides agree with TRBD2. Germline loops: CDR1 SEHNR, CDR2 FQNEAQ (reference sequence). The CDR3 length is 17 residues. Trimming took 3 bases from V and 3 from J; bases not matched to a gene: 7. CDR3 in amino acids: CASSFISGTSGYNEQFF. Written as DNA, the CDR3 is TGTGCCAGCAGCTTTATAAGCGGGACTAGCGGCTACAATGAGCAGTTCTTC.

The chain couples TRBV7-2 to TRBJ2-5; 8 bases map to TRBD2. V was clipped by 3 bases and J by 2 bases; unmatched bases: 8. In germline, CDR1 is SGHTA, CDR2 FQGNSA. CDR3 length equals 16 residues. The CDR3: CASSFGSGSRQETQYF. CDR3 nucleotides: TGTGCCAGCAGCTTTGGAAGCGGGAGCCGGCAAGAGACCCAGTACTTC.

CDR3 amino acids: CASAQGGYTEAFF. As DNA, the CDR3 is TGTGCCAGCGCTCAAGGGGGATACACTGAAGCTTTCTTT. The V call is TRBV6-8, the J call TRBJ1-1, with D possibly matching TRBD1 (6 bases). This CDR3 spans 13 amino acids. V lost 8 bases and J 3 bases, leaving 13 bases between the germline ends. The V gene's germline CDR1 is MNHGY and CDR2 SAAAGT.

About this clonotype: A much larger clone lies a single base off, so this may be a read error. CDR3 region: CTSSLPPGGAGTGELFF. CDR3 bases: TGTACCAGCAGCTTACCCCCCGGTGGAGCGGGGACCGGGGAGCTGTTTTTT. The chain uses TRBV7-2 and TRBJ2-2, with TRBD2 identical over 7 bases. This CDR3 is built from 17 residues. Germline CDR1 is SGHTA and CDR2 is FQGNSA. The J segment lost 5 bases and the V segment lost 2 bases, leaving 11 bases of the junction unmatched.

This clonotype was detected ten times or more. This chain links TRBV9 with TRBJ1-1; the match to TRBD1 covers 7 bases. The CDR3 sequence is 14 residues long. After removal of 2 bases from V and 1 base from J, the junction contained 2 bases not matched to a gene. Germline loops: CDR1 SGDLS, CDR2 YYNGEE. The CDR3 DNA sequence: TGTGCCAGCAGCGTGGGGGACAGGAACACTGAAGCTTTCTTT. Amino acids: CASSVGDRNTEAFF.

In its sample, this clonotype was seen a few times. This chain joins TRBV7-2 and TRBJ2-1; D is ambiguous. CDR1 SGHTA and CDR2 FQGNSA come from the germline V gene. Trimming pared 0 bases from V and 13 bases from J, leaving 10 bases between. The CDR3 sequence is 12 residues long. CDR3 coding DNA: TGTGCCAGCAGCTTAGCCCTTGCGGTACAGTTCTTC. This encodes CASSLALAVQFF.

This clonotype was counted only a few times. The chain uses TRBV7-2 and TRBJ2-7; D possibly matches TRBD1 or TRBD2 (6 bases each). V gave up 7 bases and J gave up 3 bases, with 13 bases separating them. This CDR3 is 13 amino acids long. CDR1 and CDR2 (germline): SGHTA, FQGNSA. CDR3 DNA sequence: TGTGCCAGCAACACCGGGGGCCTCTACGAGCAGTACTTC. Its translation is CASNTGGLYEQYF.

This clonotype occurred a few times. The J gene is TRBJ2-3, the V gene TRBV28; 7 bases fit TRBD2. The CDR3 covers 16 residues. Germline values: CDR1 MDHEN, CDR2 SYDVKM. J lost 0 bases, V lost 6 bases, and 9 bases had no gene match. CDR3 nucleotides: TGTGCCAGCAGCGGCGGGAGTTTGACTAGCACAGATACGCAGTATTTT. Its protein is CASSGGSLTSTDTQYF.

The V call is TRBV12-3 or TRBV12-4, the J call TRBJ2-1, with TRBD2 matching over 10 bases. This CDR3 is built from 20 residues. Trimming cost V 4 bases and J 7 bases; bases outside gene matches: 22. The CDR3 sequence: CASSSPREGTSGVPWNEQFF. The CDR3 region has the DNA TGTGCCAGCAGTTCACCACGGGAGGGAACTAGCGGGGTACCTTGGAATGAGCAGTTCTTC.

This chain joins TRBV25-1 and TRBJ2-3, with D perhaps matching TRBD1 (5 bases). The germline V gene encodes CDR1 MGHDK and CDR2 SYGVNS. The CDR3 is made up of 14 amino acids. V lost 3 bases and J lost 2, with 9 bases in between. The CDR3, as DNA: TGTGCCAGCAGTGACCTGGACAACACAGATACGCAGTATTTT. The encoded protein is CASSDLDNTDTQYF.

This clonotype came up many times. The chain joins TRBV7-2 to TRBJ2-7; 11 nucleotides align to TRBD1. J gave up 3 bases and V 4 bases, and 5 bases lay outside the gene matches. The CDR3 runs to 15 residues. Germline V gives CDR1 SGHTA, CDR2 FQGNSA. The CDR3 DNA reads as TGTGCCAGCAGCTACTCCGGGACAGGGGGCTACGAGCAGTACGTC. Amino acids: CASSYSGTGGYEQYV.

This rearrangement joins TRBV20-1 to TRBJ1-2; no firm D call. Trimming took 5 bases from V and 8 from J, leaving 12 bases between them. This CDR3 has 11 residues. Germline CDR1 DFQATT, CDR2 SNEGSKA (reference sequence). CDR3 protein: CSASHVYGYTF. The CDR3 DNA sequence: TGCAGTGCTTCCCATGTCTACGGCTACACCTTC.

This chain links TRBV7-2 with TRBJ2-2; D is possibly TRBD2 (5 bases). Trimming left V 2 bases short and J 5 bases short, with 9 bases between. Germline V gene sequence: CDR1 SGHTA, CDR2 FQGNSA. The CDR3 has 14 amino acids. In DNA, the CDR3 is TGTGCCAGCAGCTTACCCGGGAAAACCGGGGAGCTGTTTTTT. Translation gives CASSLPGKTGELFF.

This clonotype was counted a few times. The J gene is TRBJ1-2, the V gene TRBV5-6; 7 bases fit TRBD1. Germline V lookup: CDR1 SGHDT, CDR2 YYEEEE. The ends lost 3 bases at V and 6 bases at J; junction bases unmatched: 14. The CDR3 extends over 16 amino acids. The CDR3 region has the DNA TGTGCCAGCAGCTCCAAGGGACAGATCTCACTTGATGGCTACACCTTC. Protein: CASSSKGQISLDGYTF.

This clonotype has ten or more counts. This chain joins TRBV7-2 and TRBJ1-4; 10 bases are a match to TRBD1. Germline assignment: CDR1 SGHTA and CDR2 FQGNSA. V was clipped by 5 bases and J by 7 bases; unmatched bases: 4. CDR3 size: 14 residues. The CDR3 reads CASSETGGAEKLFF. The CDR3 coding sequence is TGTGCCAGCAGCGAGACAGGGGGCGCTGAAAAACTGTTTTTT.

The rearrangement links TRBV6-2 or TRBV6-3 to TRBJ2-1; 8 positions match TRBD2. The trim removed 6 bases at V and 13 bases at J, leaving 5 bases unmatched. The CDR3 consists of 11 residues. Germline V gene data show CDR1 as MNHEY and CDR2 as SVGEGT. For the CDR3, the DNA is TGTGCCAGCAGACAAAGCGGGAGCCAGTTCTTC. Amino acid sequence: CASRQSGSQFF.

This clonotype has more than one count but fewer than ten. The V and J genes are TRBV4-1 and TRBJ1-2, with D possibly matching TRBD1 (6 bases). Trimming shortened V by 4 bases and J by 4 bases, and 13 bases separated the two germline ends. Germline CDR1 and CDR2: MGHRA and YSYEKL. The length of the CDR3 is 14 residues. The chain's CDR3 is CASSRQEVTYGYTF. The CDR3 DNA follows: TGCGCCAGCAGCCGACAGGAGGTAACCTATGGCTACACCTTC.

This rearrangement joins TRBV7-9 to TRBJ2-6; D perhaps matches TRBD1 (5 bases). The CDR3 spans 16 residues. The V end was cut by 3 bases, the J end by 3 bases, with 12 bases between. CDR1 SEHNR and CDR2 FQNEAQ come from the germline V gene (reference sequence). Here the CDR3 DNA reads TGTGCCAGCAGCTTGTCAGGGAAATTTGGGGCCAACGTCCTGACTTTC. This translates into CASSLSGKFGANVLTF.

The V and J genes are TRBV10-3 and TRBJ1-2, with D uncertain. CDR1 ENHRY and CDR2 SYGVKD come from the germline V gene. The CDR3 runs to 13 residues. V shed 6 bases and J shed 4 bases, with 12 bases lying between them. CDR3 sequence reads: CAISGGGFYGYTF. The DNA for the CDR3 is TGTGCCATCAGCGGCGGCGGCTTCTATGGCTACACCTTC.

The chain links TRBV30 to TRBJ2-2; D gene unclear. The ends were cut back, 1 base at V and 3 bases at J, with 3 bases in the middle. Germline V gives CDR1 GTSNPN, CDR2 SVGIG (reference sequence). The CDR3 covers 12 residues. The chain's CDR3 is CAWSAYTGELFF. The CDR3 region has the DNA TGTGCCTGGAGTGCTTACACCGGGGAGCTGTTTTTT. Using reference TRBV30 and TRBJ2-2 for the parts outside the CDR3, the full variable domain is SQTIHQWPATLVQPVGSPLSLECTVEGTSNPNLYWYRQAAGRGLQLLFYSVGIGQISSEVPQNLSASRPQDRQFILSSKKLLLSDSGFYLCAWSAYTGELFFGEGSRLTVL.

This rearrangement joins TRBV6-1 to TRBJ1-1; D gene ambiguous. Germline CDR1 is MNHNS and CDR2 is SASEGT. CDR3 length equals 11 residues. The V gene lost 7 bases and the J gene lost 0 bases, with 3 bases spanning the gap. The chain's CDR3 is CASTMNTEAFF. CDR3 nucleotide sequence: TGTGCCAGCACCATGAACACTGAAGCTTTCTTT.

This clonotype came up many times. The V gene is TRBV19, the J gene TRBJ2-3; D is unclear. Germline V gene data show CDR1 as LNHDA and CDR2 as SQIVND (reference sequence). The CDR3 covers 14 residues. Trimming removed 3 bases at V and 2 bases at J, with 9 bases between. CDR3 region: CASSIQELTDTQYF. In DNA, the CDR3 is TGTGCCAGTAGTATCCAGGAACTCACAGATACGCAGTATTTT.

The V and J genes are TRBV10-3 and TRBJ2-6; a possible D gene is TRBD2 (6 bases). CDR1 is ENHRY and CDR2 is SYGVKD in the germline V gene. The CDR3 spans 17 residues. V lost 5 bases and J lost 2, with 16 bases in between. The CDR3, as DNA: TGTGCCATCAGTCTCCGGGACTCCGGAGCTGGGGCCAACGTCCTGACTTTC. This codes for CAISLRDSGAGANVLTF.

This clonotype has ten or more counts. The chain is built from TRBV7-2 and TRBJ2-3, with 7 bases that match TRBD2. Germline V CDR1 and CDR2: SGHTA, FQGNSA. The CDR3 consists of 14 residues. The V segment lost 4 bases and the J segment 4 bases; nucleotides outside the gene matches: 5. The CDR3 protein is CASSSGLGADTQYF. For the CDR3, the DNA is TGTGCCAGCAGCTCCGGACTAGGAGCAGATACGCAGTATTTT.

This clonotype was counted a few times. The chain couples TRBV6-2 or TRBV6-3 to TRBJ2-1, with a possible D match to TRBD2 (5 bases). The CDR3 has 13 amino acids. Germline CDR1 MNHEY, CDR2 SVGEGT. Trimming cost V 1 base and J 6 bases, with 7 bases left between them. Here the CDR3 DNA reads TGTGCCAGCAGTTACTTTGAGGGCAATGAGCAGTTCTTC. Its translation: CASSYFEGNEQFF.

This sequence joins TRBV5-1 and TRBJ2-2; the D is unclear. CDR3 length equals 14 residues. V was shortened by 1 base and J by 3 bases, with 7 bases between the two germline ends. CDR1 is SGHRS and CDR2 is YFSETQ in the germline V gene. The CDR3 is CASSLIVDTGELFF. The CDR3 DNA reads as TGCGCCAGCAGCTTGATAGTAGACACCGGGGAGCTGTTTTTT.

The table lists this clonotype with many counts. V and J are TRBV12-3 or TRBV12-4 and TRBJ1-3, with D possibly TRBD1 on 5 matching bases. V was shortened by 6 bases and J by 4 bases, with 13 bases between the two germline ends. The length of the CDR3 is 14 residues. In DNA form, the CDR3 reads TGTGCCAGCAGGGGGGATGAAGGGGGAAACACCATATATTTT. Encoded protein: CASRGDEGGNTIYF.